This T cell receptor beta chain was obtained from a study of T cell clonotyping in hematopoietic cell transplantation. Whole-study findings and limits: Cells were unsorted, so CD4 and CD8 contributions were not separated.

Remarks on this clone: Its specificity is not known.

The CDR3 consists of 17 residues. Germline V lookup: CDR1 SGHRS, CDR2 YFSETQ. Trimming cost V 0 bases and J 1 base, with 15 bases left between them. TCRdb keeps only in-frame clones here, not all; method: immunoSEQ multiplex PCR. The sample includes about 36,000 clones, over 80% of them seen just once. The sequenced sample was peripheral blood mononuclear cells. This clonotype was obtained from a woman aged 40-49 years in good health. Some clones in this sample may be carry-over from other donors' samples. V and J are TRBV5-1 and TRBJ2-3; D is possibly TRBD1 (6 bases). The CDR3 here is CASSLVKGDIGTDTQYF. The CDR3 nucleotides are TGCGCCAGCAGCTTGGTTAAAGGGGACATCGGCACAGATACGCAGTATTTT. Full variable domain (rest looked up from reference TRBV5-1 and TRBJ2-3): KAGVTQTPRYLIKTRGQQVTLSCSPISGHRSVSWYQQTPGQGLQFLFEYFSETQRNKGNFPGRFSGRQFSNSRSEMNVSTLELGDSALYLCASSLVKGDIGTDTQYFGPGTRLTVL.